This record looks at one T cell receptor (beta chain) sequence and its context. Antigen unknown. Germline CDR1 and CDR2: MGHDK and SYGVNS. J lost 7 bases, V lost 4 bases, and 6 bases had no gene match. CDR3 length: 13 amino acids. TCRdb re-analysed the reads in MiXCR, keeping a single row per CDR3 protein. The table shows about 250,000 distinct CDR3 sequences, with under 8.5% occurring only once. This record comes from a study of T cell repertoires in cytomegalovirus infection. Study as a whole: Public TCR beta signatures were indicative of both CMV infection and a matching HLA type. Study-wide points: In two of eight donors, the top clonotype was HLA-C-restricted CMV-specific.

Source material: PBMCs. The V gene is TRBV25-1, the J gene TRBJ1-1, with TRBD1 matching over 7 bases. The receptor was derived from a human donor in good health (CMV status not recorded). Some clones in this sample may be carry-over from other donors' samples. This chain's CDR3 is CASSGQGGVEAFF. In DNA form, the CDR3 reads TGTGCCAGCAGTGGGCAGGGGGGCGTTGAAGCTTTCTTT. Full variable domain (rest looked up from reference TRBV25-1 and TRBJ1-1): EADIYQTPRYLVIGTGKKITLECSQTMGHDKMYWYQQDPGMELHLIHYSYGVNSTEKGDLSSESTVSRIRTEHFPLTLESARPSHTSQYLCASSGQGGVEAFFGQGTRLTVV.